The 3 T cell receptor beta chains in this list originate from one sample, sequenced in a study of T cells in Graves' hyperthyroidism and ophthalmopathy. TCR beta CDR3 sequences were amplified from RNA transcripts. The HTBI primer set was used in a first-round RT-PCR of the TCR CDR3. Via MiXCR, TCRdb re-called the multiplex PCR reads, giving one row per CDR3 protein. The data contain a few hundred thousand distinct CDR3 sequences, 14% of them singletons. The sample comprised blood. These receptors were taken from a young woman with Graves' hyperthyroidism that later progressed to Graves' ophthalmopathy.

Many counts were recorded for this clonotype. The chain is built from TRBV20-1 and TRBJ2-3; 7 bases are a match to TRBD2. V lost 2 bases to trimming and J lost 4 bases; unmatched junction nucleotides: 6. The germline CDR1 and CDR2 sequences are DFQATT and SNEGSKA (reference sequence). CDR3 length: 14 residues. The CDR3 protein is CSARPVAGADTQYF. The CDR3 DNA reads TGCAGTGCTAGACCCGTAGCGGGTGCAGATACGCAGTATTTT.

This clonotype showed up many times. This sequence joins TRBV20-1 and TRBJ2-1; D may be TRBD1 (6 bases). This CDR3 has 19 amino acids. Germline CDR1 is DFQATT and CDR2 is SNEGSKA (reference sequence). The V gene lost 1 base and the J gene lost 1 base, with 23 bases spanning the gap. CDR3 bases: TGCAGTGCTAGAGCTCCATACGACGGCTCAGGGGCATCCTACAATGAGCAGTTCTTC. Translating it yields CSARAPYDGSGASYNEQFF.

V gene TRBV19 combines with J gene TRBJ2-1; D is perhaps TRBD2 (6 bases). CDR1 and CDR2 from the germline V gene are LNHDA and SQIVND (reference sequence). V was shortened by 3 bases and J by 0 bases, with 9 bases between the two germline ends. This CDR3 contains 15 residues. The CDR3 here is CASSMAGPSYNEQFF. The CDR3 nucleotides are TGTGCCAGTAGTATGGCGGGACCCTCCTACAATGAGCAGTTCTTC. Using reference TRBV19 and TRBJ2-1 for the parts outside the CDR3, the full variable domain is DGGITQSPKYLFRKEGQNVTLSCEQNLNHDAMYWYRQDPGQGLRLIYYSQIVNDFQKGDIAEGYSVSREKKESFPLTVTSAQKNPTAFYLCASSMAGPSYNEQFFGPGTRLTVL.